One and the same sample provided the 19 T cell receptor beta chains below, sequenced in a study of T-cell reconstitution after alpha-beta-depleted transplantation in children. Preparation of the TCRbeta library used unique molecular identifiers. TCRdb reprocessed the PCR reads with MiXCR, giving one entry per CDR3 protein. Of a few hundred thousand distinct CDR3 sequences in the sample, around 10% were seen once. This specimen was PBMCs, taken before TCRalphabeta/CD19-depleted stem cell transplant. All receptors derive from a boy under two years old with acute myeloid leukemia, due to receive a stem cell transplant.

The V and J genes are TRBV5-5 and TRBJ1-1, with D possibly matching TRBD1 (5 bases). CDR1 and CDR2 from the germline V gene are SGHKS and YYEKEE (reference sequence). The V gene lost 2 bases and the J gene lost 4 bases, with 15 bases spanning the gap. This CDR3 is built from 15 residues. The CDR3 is CASSFSSGWSTEAFF. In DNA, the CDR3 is TGTGCCAGCAGCTTTTCATCAGGGTGGAGCACTGAAGCTTTCTTT. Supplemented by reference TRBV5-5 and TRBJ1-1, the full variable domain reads DAGVTQSPTHLIKTRGQQVTLRCSPISGHKSVSWYQQVLGQGPQFIFQYYEKEERGRGNFPDRFSARQFPNYSSELNVNALLLGDSALYLCASSFSSGWSTEAFFGQGTRLTVV.

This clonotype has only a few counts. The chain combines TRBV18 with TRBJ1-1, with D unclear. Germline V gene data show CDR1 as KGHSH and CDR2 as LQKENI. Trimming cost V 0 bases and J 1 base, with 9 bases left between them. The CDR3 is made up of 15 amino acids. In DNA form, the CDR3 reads TGTGCCAGCTCACCACCGGGCTGGAGGAACACTGAAGCTTTCTTT. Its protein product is CASSPPGWRNTEAFF.

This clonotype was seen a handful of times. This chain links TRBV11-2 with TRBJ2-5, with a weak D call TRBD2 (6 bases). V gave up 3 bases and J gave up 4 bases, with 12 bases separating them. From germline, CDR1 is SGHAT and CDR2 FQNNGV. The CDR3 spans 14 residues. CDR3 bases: TGTGCCAGCAGCTTGAGACTAGTTCTAGAGACCCAGTACTTC. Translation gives CASSLRLVLETQYF.

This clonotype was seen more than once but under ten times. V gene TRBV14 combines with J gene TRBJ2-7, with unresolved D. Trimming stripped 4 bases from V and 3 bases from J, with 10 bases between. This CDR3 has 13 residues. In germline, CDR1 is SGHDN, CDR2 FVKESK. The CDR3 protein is CASSRPLDYEQYF. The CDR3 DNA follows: TGTGCCAGCAGCCGCCCCCTAGACTACGAGCAGTACTTC.

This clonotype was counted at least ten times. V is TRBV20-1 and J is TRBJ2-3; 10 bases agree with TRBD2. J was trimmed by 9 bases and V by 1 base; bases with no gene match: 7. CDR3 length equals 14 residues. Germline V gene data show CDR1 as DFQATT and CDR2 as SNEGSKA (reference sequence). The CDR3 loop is CSARAPSGGETQYF. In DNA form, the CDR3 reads TGCAGTGCTAGAGCTCCTAGCGGGGGAGAGACGCAGTATTTT.

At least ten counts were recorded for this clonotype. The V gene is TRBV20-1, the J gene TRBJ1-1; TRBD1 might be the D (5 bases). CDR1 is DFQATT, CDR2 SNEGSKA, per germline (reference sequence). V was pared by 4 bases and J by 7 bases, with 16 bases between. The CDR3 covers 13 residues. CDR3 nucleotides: TGCAGTGCTATATACGACAGTGGGCTTGAAGCTTTCTTT. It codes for CSAIYDSGLEAFF.

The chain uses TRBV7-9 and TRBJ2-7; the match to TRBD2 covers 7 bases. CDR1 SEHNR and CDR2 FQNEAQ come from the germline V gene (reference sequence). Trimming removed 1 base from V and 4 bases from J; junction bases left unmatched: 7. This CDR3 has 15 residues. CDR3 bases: TGTGCCAGCAGCTTAGTTCTAGCGGACCGTTACGAGCAGTACTTC. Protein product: CASSLVLADRYEQYF.

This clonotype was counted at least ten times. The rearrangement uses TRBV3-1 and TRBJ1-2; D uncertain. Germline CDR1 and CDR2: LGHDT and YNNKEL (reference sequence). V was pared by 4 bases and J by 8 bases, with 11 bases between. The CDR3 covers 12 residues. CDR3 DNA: TGTGCCAGCAGCCGAGAGGAGGGCGGCTACACCTTC. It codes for CASSREEGGYTF.

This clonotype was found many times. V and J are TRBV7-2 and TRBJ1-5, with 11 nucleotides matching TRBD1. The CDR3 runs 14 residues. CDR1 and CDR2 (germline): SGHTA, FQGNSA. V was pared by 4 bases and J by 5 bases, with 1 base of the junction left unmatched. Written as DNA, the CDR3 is TGTGCCAGCAGCTCGGACAGGGGGCATCAGCCCCAGCATTTT. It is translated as CASSSDRGHQPQHF.

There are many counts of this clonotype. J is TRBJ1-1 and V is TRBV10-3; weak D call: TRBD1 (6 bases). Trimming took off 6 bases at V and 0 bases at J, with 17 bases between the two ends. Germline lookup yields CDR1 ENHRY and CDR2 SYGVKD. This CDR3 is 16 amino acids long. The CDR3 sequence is CAIRTDRWDLNTEAFF. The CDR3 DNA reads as TGTGCCATCAGAACGGACAGATGGGACCTGAACACTGAAGCTTTCTTT.

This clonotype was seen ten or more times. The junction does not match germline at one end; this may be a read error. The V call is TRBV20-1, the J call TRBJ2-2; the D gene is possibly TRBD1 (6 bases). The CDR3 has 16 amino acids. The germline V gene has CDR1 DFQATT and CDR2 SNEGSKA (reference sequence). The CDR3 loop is CSARDKDRSHTGELFF. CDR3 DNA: TGCAGTGCTAGAGATAAAGACAGGAGCCACACCGGGGAGCTTTTTTTT.

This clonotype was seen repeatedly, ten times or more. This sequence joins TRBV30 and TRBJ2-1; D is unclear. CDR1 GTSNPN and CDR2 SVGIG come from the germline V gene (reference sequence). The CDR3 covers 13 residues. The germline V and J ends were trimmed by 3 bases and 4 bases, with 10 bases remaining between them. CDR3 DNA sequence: TGTGCCTGGAGACGAGACTCTTACAATGAGCAGTTCTTC. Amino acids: CAWRRDSYNEQFF.

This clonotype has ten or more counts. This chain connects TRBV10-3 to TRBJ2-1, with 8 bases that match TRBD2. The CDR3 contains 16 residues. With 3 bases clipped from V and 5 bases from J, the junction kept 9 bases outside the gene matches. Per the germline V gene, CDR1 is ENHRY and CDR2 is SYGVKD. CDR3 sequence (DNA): TGTGCCATCAGTGACTTTACCGGGACTAGGCACAATGAGCAGTTCTTC. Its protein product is CAISDFTGTRHNEQFF.

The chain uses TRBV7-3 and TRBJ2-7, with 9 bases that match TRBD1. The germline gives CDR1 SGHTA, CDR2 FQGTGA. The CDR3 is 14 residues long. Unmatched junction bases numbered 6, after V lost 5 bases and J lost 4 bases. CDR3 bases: TGTGCCAGCAGCAAAGACAGGGGGAGTTACGAGCAGTACTTC. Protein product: CASSKDRGSYEQYF.

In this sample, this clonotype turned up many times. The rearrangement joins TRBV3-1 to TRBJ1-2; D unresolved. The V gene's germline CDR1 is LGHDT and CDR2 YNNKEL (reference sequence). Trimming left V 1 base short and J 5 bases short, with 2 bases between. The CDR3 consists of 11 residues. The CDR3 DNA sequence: TGTGCCAGCAGCCAAGCTTATGGCTACACCTTC. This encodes CASSQAYGYTF.

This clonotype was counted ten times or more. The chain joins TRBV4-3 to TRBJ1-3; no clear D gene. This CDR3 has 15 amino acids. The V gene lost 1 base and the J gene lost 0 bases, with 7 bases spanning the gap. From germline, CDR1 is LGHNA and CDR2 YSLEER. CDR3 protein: CASSQAPDSGNTIYF. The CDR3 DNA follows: TGCGCCAGCAGCCAAGCACCCGACTCTGGAAACACCATATATTTT.

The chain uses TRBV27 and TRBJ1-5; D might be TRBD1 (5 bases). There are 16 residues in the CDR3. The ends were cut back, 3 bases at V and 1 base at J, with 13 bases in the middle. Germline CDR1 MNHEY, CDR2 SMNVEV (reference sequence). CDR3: CASSFGRGVSNQPQHF. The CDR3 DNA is TGTGCCAGCAGTTTCGGTCGGGGGGTAAGCAATCAGCCCCAGCATTTT.

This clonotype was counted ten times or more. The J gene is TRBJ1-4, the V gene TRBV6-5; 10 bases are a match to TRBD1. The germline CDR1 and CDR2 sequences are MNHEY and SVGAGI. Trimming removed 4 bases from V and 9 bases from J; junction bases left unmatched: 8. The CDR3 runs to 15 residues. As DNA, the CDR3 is TGTGCCAGCAGTTTCCGGGACAGGGGCCGTCAAAAACTGTTTTTT. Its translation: CASSFRDRGRQKLFF.

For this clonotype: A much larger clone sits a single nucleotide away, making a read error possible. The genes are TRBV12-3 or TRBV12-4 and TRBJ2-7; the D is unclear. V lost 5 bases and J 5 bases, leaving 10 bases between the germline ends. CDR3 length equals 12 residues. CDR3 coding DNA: TGTGCCAGCAGTCCCCGAGGAGACGAGCAGTACTTC. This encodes CASSPRGDEQYF.